The 6 T cell receptor beta chains given below trace back to one sample, sequenced in a study of T-cell memory formation after mild COVID-19. TCRdb ran MiXCR on the 5' RACE reads and lists one entry per CDR3 protein. This repertoire shows 350,000 to 400,000 distinct CDR3 sequences, roughly 21% found once; its top ten account for around 13%. Specimen: PBMCs or a T cell subset sorted from them (not recorded which). These receptor sequences come from an adult woman who had mild COVID-19 (a few samples of this study predate the infection). Cell type and time point are not known.

This clonotype was detected ten times or more. The chain has TRBV5-1 and TRBJ2-5; TRBD2 matches at 13 bases. The germline gives CDR1 SGHRS, CDR2 YFSETQ. The trim removed 4 bases at V and 5 bases at J, leaving 14 bases unmatched. This CDR3 has 18 amino acids. The CDR3 DNA is TGCGCCAGCAGCCGTGGACTAGCGGGGGAGAAAAGGCGGGAGACCCAGTACTTC. Translation: CASSRGLAGEKRRETQYF.

CDR3 DNA: TGCAGCGTTGTTGGAGACAGGTCGAACTATGGCTACACCTTC. Translation: CSVVGDRSNYGYTF. The chain recombines TRBV29-1 with TRBJ1-2; maybe TRBD1 (6 bases). V lost 4 bases and J 2 bases, leaving 14 bases between the germline ends. The CDR3 runs to 14 residues. Germline V CDR1 and CDR2: SQVTM, ANQGSEA.

The rearrangement uses TRBV20-1 and TRBJ1-6, with 7 positions matching TRBD1. CDR3 size: 18 residues. After removal of 4 bases from V and 0 bases from J, the junction contained 12 bases not matched to a gene. Germline values: CDR1 DFQATT, CDR2 SNEGSKA (reference sequence). The CDR3 here is CSANDPSDRVSYNSPLHF. In nucleotides, the CDR3 is TGCAGTGCTAACGACCCATCCGACAGGGTCTCCTATAATTCACCCCTCCACTTT.

V gene TRBV29-1 combines with J gene TRBJ2-1, with TRBD1 matching over 12 bases. This CDR3 contains 14 residues. In germline, CDR1 is SQVTM, CDR2 ANQGSEA. The V gene end was trimmed by 6 bases and the J gene end by 8 bases; junction bases not matched to a gene: 8. Here the CDR3 reads CSVPGTGGSDEQFF. CDR3 DNA sequence: TGCAGCGTGCCCGGGACAGGGGGCTCGGATGAGCAGTTCTTC.

The rearrangement joins TRBV25-1 to TRBJ2-1; 10 nucleotides align to TRBD2. The CDR3 totals 17 residues. Per the germline V gene, CDR1 is MGHDK and CDR2 is SYGVNS. V lost 6 bases and J lost 4; bases outside the gene matches: 12. The CDR3: CASSPPSSGSWYNEQFF. Written as DNA, the CDR3 is TGTGCCAGCAGCCCACCTTCTAGCGGGAGCTGGTACAATGAGCAGTTCTTC.

The rearrangement uses TRBV2 and TRBJ2-4; 7 positions match TRBD1. Germline V gene lookup returns CDR1 SNHLY and CDR2 FYNNEI. Trimming at V came to 4 bases and at J to 12 bases, leaving 12 bases not matched to a gene. The CDR3 extends over 14 amino acids. CDR3 in amino acids: CASSGGDRVITQYF. The CDR3 coding sequence is TGTGCCAGCAGTGGGGGCGACAGGGTGATCACTCAGTACTTC.